This T cell receptor (beta chain) was recovered during a study of identical twins. Study results and limitations: For monozygotic twins, models underestimated out-of-frame TCR alpha sharing. For out-of-frame alpha sequences shared by twins, low generation probability was in excess.

This clonotype has more than one count but fewer than ten. Its antigen is currently unknown. MiXCR, applied by TCRdb to the 5' RACE reads, yields one record per CDR3 protein. The sample has about 220,000 distinct CDR3 sequences; around 8.1% are singletons. Germline assignment: CDR1 ENHRY and CDR2 SYGVKD. The V end lost 4 bases, the J end lost 2 bases, and 8 bases lay between the germline ends. The CDR3 spans 14 residues. A further study also used this sample, focusing on yellow fever vaccine responses in identical twins. From that report: Reportedly, twins' vaccine T cell responses looked partly convergent and partly personalized.

The sequenced sample consisted of memory (CD45RO+) T cells sorted from blood. This receptor was taken from a woman between 18 and 29 years old in good health. The gene calls are TRBV10-3 and TRBJ1-4; D not resolved. The CDR3 protein is CAISGEQTNEKLFF. Here the CDR3 DNA reads TGTGCCATCAGTGGCGAACAGACTAATGAAAAACTGTTTTTT.